This T cell receptor (beta chain) emerged from a study of blood T cell repertoires in COVID-19. Whole-study context: Some COVID-19 samples were acute and others convalescent; all came from the United States, Italy and Spain.

CDR3 length: 16 residues. Per the germline V gene, CDR1 is LGHDT and CDR2 is YNNKEL (reference sequence). V dropped 4 bases and J dropped 4; count of bases not matched to a gene: 4. TCRdb's table, derived via immunoSEQ multiplex PCR, lists solely in-frame clones and lacks some. The sample has about 220,000 clones, about 88% seen once. The V and J genes are TRBV3-1 (or the pseudogene TRBV3-2) and TRBJ2-6, with 10 bases identical to TRBD1. The specimen was peripheral blood. This clonotype was sampled from a middle-aged man who had recovered from COVID-19. The CDR3 reads CASSRTGGSGANVLTF. The CDR3 nucleotides are TGTGCCAGCAGCCGGACAGGGGGGTCCGGGGCCAACGTCCTGACTTTC.